This TCR beta chain came from a study of Graves' ophthalmopathy and Graves' hyperthyroidism. TCR beta CDR3 amplification used RNA transcripts. Second-round multiplex PCR came after a first-round RT-PCR that employed HTBI primers. From the multiplex PCR reads, TCRdb called clonotypes with MiXCR, one entry per CDR3 protein. The sample contains 350,000 to 450,000 distinct CDR3 sequences, over 20% of which appear only once. The CDR3 runs to 14 residues. The junction had 3 bases not matched to a gene; V was cut back by 4 bases and J by 2 bases. From germline, CDR1 is MNHEY and CDR2 SVGAGI. This clonotype was seen more than once but under ten times.

The chain carries TRBV6-5 and TRBJ1-2; 8 bases agree with TRBD1. The sequencing sample was made of peripheral blood. This clonotype originated in a woman in her late teens or twenties with stable Graves' hyperthyroidism. For the CDR3, the DNA is TGTGCCAGCAGTTGGCGACAGGGGAACTATGGCTACACCTTC. This translates into CASSWRQGNYGYTF.